The 30 T cell receptor beta chains below come from one sample, sequenced in a study of blood T cell repertoires in COVID-19. The method was immunoSEQ multiplex PCR; TCRdb's version includes in-frame clones alone and lacks a portion of them. The table has tens of thousands of clones, 88% seen once; the top ten hold 3.9%. Sequencing used peripheral blood. The receptor source for this set is a human donor in a cohort sampled during active COVID-19.

V and J are TRBV4-1 and TRBJ2-6; the D gene is possibly TRBD1 (6 bases). The CDR3 consists of 20 residues. CDR1 MGHRA and CDR2 YSYEKL come from the germline V gene. Trimming left V 1 base short and J 4 bases short, with 23 bases between. CDR3 in DNA: TGCGCCAGCAGCCAAGGCTACAACGGCGCCACAGGGTCCGGGGCCAACGTCCTGACTTTC. It yields the protein CASSQGYNGATGSGANVLTF.

This chain uses TRBV5-4 with TRBJ2-3, with 7 nucleotides matching TRBD2. V was pared by 3 bases and J by 4 bases, with 8 bases of the junction left unmatched. Germline values: CDR1 SGHNT, CDR2 YYREEE (reference sequence). The CDR3 spans 15 residues. DNA for the CDR3: TGTGCCAGCAGCTGGGCGGCGGGGGAAGCAGATACGCAGTATTTT. It codes for CASSWAAGEADTQYF.

CDR3 sequence reads: CASSLRLALSYNEQFF. The CDR3 DNA follows: TGTGCCAGCAGTCTCCGACTAGCTCTATCTTACAATGAGCAGTTCTTC. The rearrangement links TRBV28 to TRBJ2-1, with TRBD2 matching 7 bases. Germline V lookup: CDR1 MDHEN, CDR2 SYDVKM. V lost 5 bases to trimming and J lost 4 bases; unmatched junction nucleotides: 11. The CDR3 extends over 16 amino acids. Full variable domain (missing parts from reference TRBV28 and TRBJ2-1): DVKVTQSSRYLVKRTGEKVFLECVQDMDHENMFWYRQDPGLGLRLIYFSYDVKMKEKGDIPEGYSVSREKKERFSLILESASTNQTSMYLCASSLRLALSYNEQFFGPGTRLTVL.

V usage is TRBV25-1 and J usage is TRBJ2-5; D possibly corresponds to TRBD1 (6 bases). The CDR3 is 16 amino acids. The germline gives CDR1 MGHDK, CDR2 SYGVNS. V lost 6 bases, J lost 1 base, and 18 bases lay in between. CDR3 loop: CASRPGGGRTQETQYF. In DNA, the CDR3 is TGTGCCAGCAGACCCGGTGGGGGCCGAACCCAAGAGACCCAGTACTTC.

The CDR3 DNA follows: TGTGCCAGCAGCCCCCGGGAGGGGTACCACGAGCAGTACTTC. Translation gives CASSPREGYHEQYF. The chain is built from TRBV6-5 and TRBJ2-7; TRBD2 aligns across 8 bases. Trimming at V came to 6 bases and at J to 5 bases, leaving 9 bases not matched to a gene. Germline CDR1 and CDR2: MNHEY and SVGAGI. The CDR3 totals 14 residues.

The genes are TRBV3-1 (or the pseudogene TRBV3-2) and TRBJ2-1; 7 bases map to TRBD1. This CDR3 has 15 amino acids. CDR1 LGHDT and CDR2 YNNKEL come from the germline V gene (reference sequence). V was clipped by 4 bases and J by 6 bases; unmatched bases: 9. This chain's CDR3 is CASSRRQGYFNEQFF. The CDR3 DNA reads TGTGCCAGCAGCCGTAGACAGGGCTATTTCAATGAGCAGTTCTTC.

The gene calls are TRBV27 and TRBJ2-1; D not resolved. Germline V CDR1 and CDR2: MNHEY, SMNVEV (reference sequence). This CDR3 is built from 14 residues. Trimming removed 4 bases from V and 4 bases from J, with 11 bases in between. The CDR3: CASSYLNDYNEQFF. The DNA of the CDR3 is TGTGCCAGCAGTTACTTAAACGATTACAATGAGCAGTTCTTC.

This clone has just one count. The CDR3 protein is CAISEPQGLVSRTNYEQYF. The DNA for the CDR3 is TGTGCCATCAGTGAGCCCCAGGGGCTAGTCTCCAGGACGAACTACGAGCAGTACTTC. The V gene is TRBV10-3, the J gene TRBJ2-7; D may be TRBD1 (6 bases). This CDR3 is built from 19 residues. V gave up 2 bases and J gave up 3 bases, with 26 bases separating them. Germline values: CDR1 ENHRY, CDR2 SYGVKD.

The rearrangement joins TRBV5-1 to TRBJ1-1, with D unclear. CDR3 length: 13 residues. Between the trimmed V and J ends, which lost 3 bases and 7 bases, there was a span of 13 bases. Germline V gives CDR1 SGHRS, CDR2 YFSETQ. CDR3 residues: CASSSLGGGEAFF. DNA for the CDR3: TGCGCCAGCAGCTCCTTAGGCGGAGGTGAAGCTTTCTTT.

The chain links TRBV6-6 to TRBJ1-1; 9 nucleotides agree with TRBD1. From germline, CDR1 is MNHNY and CDR2 SVGAGI (reference sequence). CDR3 length: 16 amino acids. V lost 2 bases and J lost 5; bases outside the gene matches: 9. The CDR3 sequence is CASSYPTQGAATEAFF. The CDR3 DNA follows: TGTGCCAGCAGTTACCCAACACAGGGGGCCGCGACTGAAGCTTTCTTT.

This clone was detected once. The chain combines TRBV7-9 with TRBJ2-1; 9 nucleotides line up with TRBD2. The V and J ends lost 5 bases and 8 bases, in that order; junction bases with no gene match: 10. Per the germline V gene, CDR1 is SEHNR and CDR2 is FQNEAQ (reference sequence). This CDR3 has 15 residues. The CDR3 region has the DNA TGTGCCAGCAGCCGGCTGGGGACTAGCTTTGATGAGCAGTTCTTC. Protein product: CASSRLGTSFDEQFF.

The V call is TRBV2, the J call TRBJ2-6; weak D call: TRBD1 (5 bases). Trimming stripped 4 bases from V and 3 bases from J, with 10 bases between. Germline values: CDR1 SNHLY, CDR2 FYNNEI. The CDR3 totals 15 residues. The CDR3 is CASSAQGSGANVLTF. CDR3 nucleotides: TGTGCCAGCAGTGCCCAGGGCAGTGGGGCCAACGTCCTGACTTTC.

As to this clone: Mismatch with germline at one junction end may stem from a read error. J is TRBJ2-7 and V is TRBV7-9; 14 bases agree with TRBD2. The germline gives CDR1 SEHNR, CDR2 FQNEAQ (reference sequence). The CDR3 loop spans 15 amino acids. This chain's CDR3 is CTSSRMGLAGAQQYF. As DNA, the CDR3 is TGTACCAGCAGCCGGATGGGACTAGCGGGAGCGCAACAGTACTTC.

V is TRBV19 and J is TRBJ1-5, with 9 bases lining up with TRBD1. V gave up 6 bases and J gave up 11 bases; unmatched junction bases: 8. CDR3 length: 13 residues. In germline, CDR1 is LNHDA, CDR2 SQIVND (reference sequence). In DNA, the CDR3 is TGTGCCAGTAGATCGGGACAGGGTCTGGCCCAGCATTTT. This sequence encodes CASRSGQGLAQHF.

The chain has TRBV9 and TRBJ2-3; TRBD1 matches 9 bases. The CDR3 is made up of 16 amino acids. Germline CDR1 and CDR2: SGDLS and YYNGEE. V shed 2 bases, J shed 6 bases, and the junction held 10 bases outside the gene matches. Here the CDR3 reads CASSVTGTGTADTQYF. The CDR3 bases are TGTGCCAGCAGCGTGACCGGGACAGGGACGGCGGATACGCAGTATTTT.

V gene TRBV6-5 combines with J gene TRBJ2-7; the D gene is possibly TRBD1 (6 bases). The V gene's germline CDR1 is MNHEY and CDR2 SVGAGI. The CDR3 covers 14 residues. Trimming pared 0 bases from V and 5 bases from J, leaving 11 bases between. The CDR3 DNA sequence: TGTGCCAGCAGTTACTCGAGCAGGGGCGACGAGCAGTACTTC. It encodes CASSYSSRGDEQYF.

In DNA form, the CDR3 reads TGTGCCAGCAGTTACGTTTTGTCGGGTGCCGGCTATGGCTACACCTTC. Translation: CASSYVLSGAGYGYTF. The V gene is TRBV6-5, the J gene TRBJ1-2; D call uncertain. CDR3 length: 16 amino acids. Germline CDR1 reads MNHEY; CDR2 reads SVGAGI. Trimming removed 2 bases from V and 4 bases from J, with 17 bases in between.

The chain is built from TRBV7-8 and TRBJ2-3; 11 bases line up with TRBD2. This CDR3 comprises 16 residues. The V gene's germline CDR1 is SGHVS and CDR2 FQNEAQ. The ends lost 7 bases at V and 2 bases at J; junction bases unmatched: 8. The CDR3 DNA reads TGTGCCAGCATCCGGACTAGCGGGCCGTACACAGATACGCAGTATTTT. Translation gives CASIRTSGPYTDTQYF. Together with reference TRBV7-8 and TRBJ2-3, the CDR3 gives the full variable domain: GAGVSQSPRYKVAKRGQDVALRCDPISGHVSLFWYQQALGQGPEFLTYFQNEAQLDKSGLPSDRFFAERPEGSVSTLKIQRTQQEDSAVYLCASIRTSGPYTDTQYFGPGTRLTVL.

CDR3 in amino acids: CASSPTGGNAFF. Here the CDR3 DNA reads TGTGCCAGCAGTCCCACAGGGGGTAACGCTTTCTTT. The rearrangement uses TRBV12-3 or TRBV12-4 and TRBJ1-1; 8 bases line up with TRBD1. This CDR3 comprises 12 residues. The V and J ends lost 5 bases and 11 bases, in that order; junction bases with no gene match: 7.

V is TRBV5-4 and J is TRBJ1-1, with D perhaps TRBD1 (5 bases). This CDR3 is 14 amino acids long. Germline V CDR1 and CDR2: SGHNT, YYREEE (reference sequence). Trimming shortened V by 4 bases and J by 2 bases, and 12 bases separated the two germline ends. CDR3 coding DNA: TGTGCCAGCAGCCCTGGGGGGGGAAACACTGAAGCTTTCTTT. This gives the protein CASSPGGGNTEAFF. The complete variable domain, with remaining parts taken from reference TRBV5-4 and TRBJ1-1, reads ETGVTQSPTHLIKTRGQQVTLRCSSQSGHNTVSWYQQALGQGPQFIFQYYREEENGRGNFPPRFSGLQFPNYSSELNVNALELDDSALYLCASSPGGGNTEAFFGQGTRLTVV.

The genes are TRBV4-2 and TRBJ2-6; tentatively, D is TRBD2 (6 bases). Germline CDR1 and CDR2: LGHNA and YNFKEQ. Trimming took off 4 bases at V and 0 bases at J, with 19 bases between the two ends. The CDR3 is made up of 19 amino acids. The CDR3 DNA reads as TGTGCCAGCAGCCTTGAACCGGGACTGGGCCTCTCTGGGGCCAACGTCCTGACTTTC. Translation gives CASSLEPGLGLSGANVLTF.

The CDR3 region has the DNA TGTGCCAGCAGTTCCCGACAGGGGGCCAGAGGTGGGGCACCAACAGAGACCCAGTACTTC. Protein sequence: CASSSRQGARGGAPTETQYF. The chain combines TRBV3-1 (or the pseudogene TRBV3-2) with TRBJ2-5, with TRBD1 matching over 10 bases. This CDR3 region has 20 residues. CDR1 LGHDT and CDR2 YNNKEL come from the germline V gene (reference sequence). Trimming at V came to 6 bases and at J to 4 bases, leaving 23 bases not matched to a gene.

Written as DNA, the CDR3 is TGTGCCAGCAGCGAGGCCGTGGCGGGAGCGCAGTACTTC. Residues: CASSEAVAGAQYF. V usage is TRBV13 and J usage is TRBJ2-7, with 7 bases fitting TRBD2. V trimming: 5 bases; J trimming: 9 bases; junction bases outside the gene matches: 10. The CDR3 extends over 13 amino acids. The germline V gene encodes CDR1 PRHDT and CDR2 FYEKMQ (reference sequence).

The chain recombines TRBV11-2 with TRBJ2-7; 9 nucleotides align to TRBD1. This CDR3 is 14 amino acids long. CDR1 SGHAT and CDR2 FQNNGV come from the germline V gene. J lost 5 bases, V lost 5 bases, and 7 bases had no gene match. CDR3 sequence (DNA): TGTGCCAGCAGCCACGGGACAGGGTCCGACGAGCAGTACTTC. It is translated as CASSHGTGSDEQYF.

The J gene is TRBJ1-1, the V gene TRBV27; 10 nucleotides align to TRBD1. The V segment lost 7 bases and the J segment 7 bases; nucleotides outside the gene matches: 21. The length of the CDR3 is 18 residues. Germline CDR1 reads MNHEY; CDR2 reads SMNVEV (reference sequence). The CDR3 sequence is CASTMQTGTGARVGEAFF. The CDR3 nucleotides read TGTGCCAGCACGATGCAAACCGGGACAGGGGCCCGTGTGGGTGAAGCTTTCTTT.

V is TRBV10-3 and J is TRBJ2-5; 7 bases match TRBD1. This CDR3 contains 15 residues. V lost 0 bases and J lost 1; bases outside the gene matches: 2. Germline V gene data show CDR1 as ENHRY and CDR2 as SYGVKD. The CDR3 bases are TGTGCCATCAGTGAGTCTGAGGGGGCCCAAGAGACCCAGTACTTC. Its translation: CAISESEGAQETQYF.

V gene TRBV4-1 combines with J gene TRBJ2-7; D may be TRBD1 (7 bases). This CDR3 has 15 residues. Germline values: CDR1 MGHRA, CDR2 YSYEKL. The V end lost 5 bases, the J end lost 1 base, and 15 bases lay between the germline ends. CDR3 coding DNA: TGCGCCAGCAGCTCGAGCCAGGGGGGTTCCTACGAGCAGTACTTC. Translation gives CASSSSQGGSYEQYF.

This clone was observed a single time. The chain is built from TRBV7-9 and TRBJ2-1, with TRBD2 identical over 8 bases. Germline lookup yields CDR1 SEHNR and CDR2 FQNEAQ (reference sequence). The CDR3 is 16 amino acids. J lost 5 bases, V lost 4 bases, and 10 bases had no gene match. This chain's CDR3 is CASSSTTPAGDNEQFF. CDR3 DNA: TGTGCCAGCAGCTCTACTACCCCAGCGGGAGACAATGAGCAGTTCTTC.

V and J are TRBV6-1 and TRBJ1-2; the match to TRBD1 covers 8 bases. After removal of 1 base from V and 7 bases from J, the junction contained 14 bases not matched to a gene. CDR1 is MNHNS, CDR2 SASEGT, per germline. This CDR3 has 17 amino acids. The CDR3 DNA reads as TGTGCCAGCAGTGAAGGGACAGGGTATAATATTTTGGGTGGCTACACCTTC. Its protein product is CASSEGTGYNILGGYTF.

This chain uses TRBV5-6 with TRBJ2-7, with 9 positions matching TRBD2. CDR1 is SGHDT and CDR2 is YYEEEE in the germline V gene. The CDR3 is 13 residues long. V shed 5 bases and J 0 bases; nucleotides not matched to a gene: 0. The CDR3 loop is CASRTSGSYEQYF. The DNA for the CDR3 is TGTGCCAGCAGGACTAGCGGCTCCTACGAGCAGTACTTC.